The sequence of this T cell receptor beta chain was determined in a study of CD8+CD57+ T cells in acquired aplastic anemia. V lost 2 bases, J lost 4 bases, and 7 bases lay in between. The germline V gene encodes CDR1 SGHDT and CDR2 YYEEEE. The CDR3 has 13 amino acids. Both TCR beta VDJ combination and CDR3 sequence profiling were carried out. Genomic DNA was the template for this profiling. Each CDR3 protein is one row after TCRdb ran MiXCR on the reads. The sample carries hundreds of thousands of distinct CDR3 sequences, 45% to 65% recorded once. Source material: sorted CD4+, CD8+, or CD8+CD57+ T cells (not recorded which) from PBMCs. The genes are TRBV5-6 and TRBJ1-5; D unclear. This receptor was identified in a human donor with severe aplastic anemia or a healthy control (not recorded which). The CDR3 region is CASSLFLNQPQHF. The CDR3 region has the DNA TGTGCCAGCAGCTTATTCCTAAATCAGCCCCAGCATTTT.